The clone carrying this T cell receptor beta chain came up a few times. Its antigen is still unknown. The data stem from a study of cytomegalovirus exposure and HLA in healthy donors. General study findings and limits: It was reported in a later analysis that an Asian-associated ancestry cluster showed fewer N-insertions than the 666-donor mean.

The study ran its PCR with 60 Vbeta and 13 Jbeta primers. The data were produced by immunoSEQ multiplex PCR, yet TCRdb's version contains in-frame clones alone and is incomplete. The repertoire holds around 190,000 clones, with approximately 80% as singletons. The V gene end was trimmed by 6 bases and the J gene end by 4 bases; junction bases not matched to a gene: 8. CDR1 is SNHLY, CDR2 FYNNEI, per germline. This CDR3 contains 16 residues. Sequencing used PBMCs. This chain joins TRBV2 and TRBJ2-5, with TRBD2 identical over 13 bases. This TCR came from a woman aged 40 to 49 in good health and CMV-seronegative. CDR3: CASSRRTSGSLETQYF. The CDR3 bases are TGTGCCAGCAGCAGAAGGACTAGCGGGAGTCTAGAGACCCAGTACTTC.